This T cell receptor beta chain came from a study of Graves' ophthalmopathy and Graves' hyperthyroidism. Amplification targeted the TCR beta CDR3 regions, with RNA transcripts as the source material. The first-round RT-PCR employed HTBI primers together with the Qiagen OneStep RT-PCR kit. A multiplex PCR was then performed as the second round. MiXCR, applied by TCRdb to the multiplex PCR reads, yields one record per CDR3 protein. The sample lists 500,000 to 600,000 distinct CDR3 sequences, 39% occurring once. Details on this clonotype: As the CDR3 is not closed by the conserved phenylalanine or tryptophan, this likely results from a read error.

The CDR3 spans 13 residues. The V gene lost 4 bases and the J gene lost 4 bases, with 11 bases spanning the gap. The germline V gene has CDR1 SGDLS and CDR2 YYNGEE. The material sequenced was peripheral blood or thyroid tissue (not recorded which). This receptor was identified in an adult man with Graves' hyperthyroidism. This chain uses TRBV9 with TRBJ1-2; D perhaps matches TRBD1 (6 bases). The CDR3 region has the DNA TGTGCCAGCAGCTTGGGACAAGGCTATGGCTACACCCTC. Protein: CASSLGQGYGYTL.